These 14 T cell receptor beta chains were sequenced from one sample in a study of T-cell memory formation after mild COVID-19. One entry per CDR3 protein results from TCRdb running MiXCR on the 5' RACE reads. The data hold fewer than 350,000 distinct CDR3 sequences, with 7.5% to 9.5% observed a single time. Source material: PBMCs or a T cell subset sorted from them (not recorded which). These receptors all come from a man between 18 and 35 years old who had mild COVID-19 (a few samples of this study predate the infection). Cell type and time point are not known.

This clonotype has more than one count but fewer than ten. DNA of the CDR3: TGCAGTGCTAGGTCTAGCAGGGCAGATACGCAGTATTTT. This gives the protein CSARSSRADTQYF. The gene calls are TRBV20-1 and TRBJ2-3, with D tentatively TRBD1 or TRBD2 (5 bases each). The CDR3 contains 13 residues. Trimming stripped 3 bases from V and 4 bases from J, with 11 bases between. Germline V gene sequence: CDR1 DFQATT, CDR2 SNEGSKA (reference sequence).

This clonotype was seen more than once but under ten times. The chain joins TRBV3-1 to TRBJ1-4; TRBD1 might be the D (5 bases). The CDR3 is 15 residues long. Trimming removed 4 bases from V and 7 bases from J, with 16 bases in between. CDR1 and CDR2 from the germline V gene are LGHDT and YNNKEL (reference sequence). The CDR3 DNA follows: TGTGCCAGCAGCCGGCGGGACCTGGCGAGTGAAAAACTGTTTTTT. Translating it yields CASSRRDLASEKLFF.

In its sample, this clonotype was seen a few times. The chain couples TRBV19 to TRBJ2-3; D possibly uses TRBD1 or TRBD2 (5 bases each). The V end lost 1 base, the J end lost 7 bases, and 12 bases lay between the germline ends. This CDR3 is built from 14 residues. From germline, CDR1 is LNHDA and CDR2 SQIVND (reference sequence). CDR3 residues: CASSIGGFRNTQYF. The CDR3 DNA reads TGTGCCAGTAGTATAGGGGGGTTCCGCAATACGCAGTATTTT.

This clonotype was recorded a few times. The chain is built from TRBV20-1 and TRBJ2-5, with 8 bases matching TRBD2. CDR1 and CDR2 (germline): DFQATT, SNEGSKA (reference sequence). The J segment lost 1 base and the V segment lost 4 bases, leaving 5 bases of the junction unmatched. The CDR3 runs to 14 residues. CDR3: CSANERGIQETQYF. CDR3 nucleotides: TGCAGTGCTAATGAGCGGGGGATCCAAGAGACCCAGTACTTC.

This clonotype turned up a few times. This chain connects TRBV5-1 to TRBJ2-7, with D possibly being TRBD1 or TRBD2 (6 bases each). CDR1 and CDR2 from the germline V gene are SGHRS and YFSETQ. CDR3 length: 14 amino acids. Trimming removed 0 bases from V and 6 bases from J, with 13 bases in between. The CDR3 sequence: CASSLDSGAIEQYF. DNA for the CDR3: TGCGCCAGCAGCTTGGACTCGGGGGCGATCGAGCAGTACTTC.

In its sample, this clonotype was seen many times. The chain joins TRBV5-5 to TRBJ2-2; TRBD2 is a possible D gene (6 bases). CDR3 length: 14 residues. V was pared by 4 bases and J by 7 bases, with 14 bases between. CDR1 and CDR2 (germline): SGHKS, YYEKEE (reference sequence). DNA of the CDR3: TGTGCCAGCAGCCCCGGGCCGCGGGGCGGGGAGCTGTTTTTT. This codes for CASSPGPRGGELFF.

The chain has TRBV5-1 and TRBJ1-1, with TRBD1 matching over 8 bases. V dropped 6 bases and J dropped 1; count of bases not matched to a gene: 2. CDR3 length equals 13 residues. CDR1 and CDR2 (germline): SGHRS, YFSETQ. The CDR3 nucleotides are TGCGCCAGCATGGACAGGGCGAACACTGAAGCTTTCTTT. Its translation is CASMDRANTEAFF. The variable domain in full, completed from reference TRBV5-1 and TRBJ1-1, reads KAGVTQTPRYLIKTRGQQVTLSCSPISGHRSVSWYQQTPGQGLQFLFEYFSETQRNKGNFPGRFSGRQFSNSRSEMNVSTLELGDSALYLCASMDRANTEAFFGQGTRLTVV.

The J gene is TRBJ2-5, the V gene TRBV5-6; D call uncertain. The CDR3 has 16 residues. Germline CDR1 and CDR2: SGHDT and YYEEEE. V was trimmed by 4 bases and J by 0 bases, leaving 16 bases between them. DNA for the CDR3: TGTGCCAGCAGCCCTAGACCGTCCTCGTACCAAGAGACCCAGTACTTC. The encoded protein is CASSPRPSSYQETQYF.

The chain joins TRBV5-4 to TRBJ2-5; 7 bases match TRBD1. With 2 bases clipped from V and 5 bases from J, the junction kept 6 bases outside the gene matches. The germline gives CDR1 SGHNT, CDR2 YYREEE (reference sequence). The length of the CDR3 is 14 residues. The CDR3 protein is CASSFYRGGETQYF. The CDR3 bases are TGTGCCAGCAGCTTCTACAGGGGTGGGGAGACCCAGTACTTC.

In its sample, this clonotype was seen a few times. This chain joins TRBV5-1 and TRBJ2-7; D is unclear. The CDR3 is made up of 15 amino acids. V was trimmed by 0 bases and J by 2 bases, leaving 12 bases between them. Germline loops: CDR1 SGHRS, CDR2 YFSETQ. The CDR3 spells CASSLEAGDPYEQYV. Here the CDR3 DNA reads TGCGCCAGCAGCTTGGAGGCAGGCGACCCCTACGAGCAGTACGTC.

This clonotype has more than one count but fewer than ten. Here the CDR3 DNA reads TGTGCCAGCAGCTTAAAGGCCGTGACAGGGGGCTATGAGTTCTTC. Translation gives CASSLKAVTGGYEFF. The V gene is TRBV7-9, the J gene TRBJ2-1; 10 bases align to TRBD1. The CDR3 covers 15 residues. Trimming cost V 2 bases and J 14 bases; bases outside gene matches: 12. CDR1 SEHNR and CDR2 FQNEAQ come from the germline V gene (reference sequence). Supplemented by reference TRBV7-9 and TRBJ2-1, the full variable domain reads DTGVSQNPRHKITKRGQNVTFRCDPISEHNRLYWYRQTLGQGPEFLTYFQNEAQLEKSRLLSDRFSAERPKGSFSTLEIQRTEQGDSAMYLCASSLKAVTGGYEFFGPGTRLTVL.

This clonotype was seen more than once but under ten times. CDR3 DNA sequence: TGTGCCAGCAGTTACGACCAGGGCAGAATAGCTTTCTTT. The encoded protein is CASSYDQGRIAFF. This chain connects TRBV6-5 to TRBJ1-1; a weak D match, TRBD1 (5 bases). Between the trimmed V and J ends, which lost 2 bases and 10 bases, there was a span of 14 bases. This CDR3 comprises 13 residues. Germline loops: CDR1 MNHEY, CDR2 SVGAGI.

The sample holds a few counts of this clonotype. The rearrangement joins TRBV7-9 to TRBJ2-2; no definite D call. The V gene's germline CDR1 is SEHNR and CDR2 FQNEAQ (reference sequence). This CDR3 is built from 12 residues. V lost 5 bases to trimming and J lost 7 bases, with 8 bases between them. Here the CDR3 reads CASSPLSGELFF. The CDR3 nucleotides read TGTGCCAGCAGCCCATTAAGCGGGGAGCTGTTTTTT.

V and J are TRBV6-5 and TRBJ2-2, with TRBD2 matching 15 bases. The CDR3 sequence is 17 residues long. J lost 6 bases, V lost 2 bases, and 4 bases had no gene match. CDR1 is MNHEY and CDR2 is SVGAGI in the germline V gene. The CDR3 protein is CASSYGTSGGLAGELFF. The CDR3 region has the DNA TGTGCCAGCAGTTACGGGACTAGCGGGGGGCTCGCCGGGGAGCTGTTTTTT.